This entry lists 27 T cell receptor beta chains sequenced from one sample in a study of graft-versus-host responses after intestinal transplantation (dated by TCRdb to 2020 to 2023). Libraries were constructed by the immunoSEQ multiplex PCR assay. Not all clones reach the TCRdb copy of this immuneACCESS table, which keeps in-frame sequences only. Checked studies attribute under half of the gap to unresolved V genes and leave the rest unexplained. The sample table records some 39,000 clones; nearly 95% of these occur just once. Less than 0.25% of the sample lies in the top ten. The sample's time point, from its label and the paper: cells obtained before transplantation from donor or recipient. No antigen is known for these receptors. The sample was unstimulated CD8+ T cells sorted from spleen or lymph node cells, taken before transplant. The receptors were gathered from a human donor who was the organ donor for an intestinal transplant.

This clone was seen just once. This sequence joins TRBV28 and TRBJ1-6; 9 bases fit TRBD1. Unmatched junction bases numbered 11, after V lost 1 base and J lost 7 bases. The CDR3 is made up of 18 amino acids. The germline gives CDR1 MDHEN, CDR2 SYDVKM. CDR3 sequence (DNA): TGTGCCAGCAGTTTATATTCGGGAAGGACAGGGGCGAATTCACCCCTCCACTTT. Its translation is CASSLYSGRTGANSPLHF.

The rearrangement joins TRBV11-3 to TRBJ2-5; D ambiguous. This CDR3 is 15 amino acids long. Germline CDR1 reads SGHNT; CDR2 reads YENEEA. V shed 5 bases and J shed 5 bases, with 18 bases lying between them. This chain's CDR3 is CASSDYGGLVETQYF. The CDR3 DNA reads as TGTGCCAGCAGCGATTATGGTGGGCTAGTTGAGACCCAGTACTTC.

This clone was found once. This rearrangement joins TRBV6-1 to TRBJ2-7; D remains ambiguous. The V gene lost 11 bases and the J gene lost 3 bases, with 11 bases spanning the gap. CDR1 and CDR2 from the germline V gene are MNHNS and SASEGT. The CDR3 consists of 11 residues. CDR3 sequence: CASLGDYEQYF. The DNA of the CDR3 is TGTGCCTCTCTGGGTGACTACGAGCAGTACTTC.

The V gene is TRBV4-3, the J gene TRBJ2-7; D gene ambiguous. The CDR3 is 14 amino acids. Between the trimmed V and J ends, which lost 0 bases and 1 base, there was a span of 7 bases. From germline, CDR1 is LGHNA and CDR2 YSLEER. CDR3 coding DNA: TGCGCCAGCAGCCAAGATCGGTATTCCTACGAGCAGTACTTC. Amino acids: CASSQDRYSYEQYF.

The chain carries TRBV27 and TRBJ2-1, with 14 bases identical to TRBD2. V was pared by 5 bases and J by 8 bases, with 8 bases of the junction left unmatched. The CDR3 consists of 16 residues. Germline V gene sequence: CDR1 MNHEY, CDR2 SMNVEV (reference sequence). CDR3 sequence: CASSPGLAGGGDEQFF. The CDR3 nucleotides read TGTGCCAGCAGTCCAGGACTAGCGGGGGGAGGCGATGAGCAGTTCTTC.

This chain uses TRBV6-6 with TRBJ1-1; D is ambiguous. Trimming took off 4 bases at V and 11 bases at J, with 20 bases between the two ends. CDR1 is MNHNY and CDR2 is SVGAGI in the germline V gene (reference sequence). The CDR3 loop spans 14 amino acids. The CDR3: CASSLLDYGEGAFF. CDR3 nucleotide sequence: TGTGCCAGCAGTTTACTCGATTACGGGGAAGGGGCTTTCTTT.

The J gene is TRBJ1-2, the V gene TRBV6-5, with 7 bases fitting TRBD1. Trimming at V came to 5 bases and at J to 6 bases, leaving 9 bases not matched to a gene. CDR1 is MNHEY and CDR2 is SVGAGI in the germline V gene. The CDR3 has 14 amino acids. CDR3 loop: CASSVQGVTDGYTF. CDR3 in DNA: TGTGCCAGCAGTGTTCAGGGGGTTACGGATGGCTACACCTTC.

V usage is TRBV6-6 and J usage is TRBJ2-3; unclear D gene. In germline, CDR1 is MNHNY, CDR2 SVGAGI (reference sequence). V was trimmed by 4 bases and J by 6 bases, leaving 17 bases between them. The CDR3 totals 15 residues. CDR3 region: CASSSRNPASDTQYF. CDR3 DNA sequence: TGTGCCAGCAGTTCCAGGAATCCTGCCTCGGATACGCAGTATTTT.

This chain connects TRBV2 to TRBJ2-2; 12 nucleotides line up with TRBD2. CDR1 and CDR2 (germline): SNHLY, FYNNEI. The CDR3 loop spans 19 amino acids. The V and J ends lost 3 bases and 7 bases, in that order; junction bases with no gene match: 15. CDR3 DNA: TGTGCCAGCAGTGAGCCCCACTCTAGCGGGGGGGCCAAAAACGGGGAGCTGTTTTTT. Translating it yields CASSEPHSSGGAKNGELFF.

J is TRBJ2-1 and V is TRBV2; D unclear. The V end lost 4 bases, the J end lost 4 bases, and 5 bases lay between the germline ends. CDR1 and CDR2 (germline): SNHLY, FYNNEI. This CDR3 has 12 amino acids. Here the CDR3 reads CASSGSYNEQFF. CDR3 nucleotide sequence: TGTGCCAGCAGTGGATCATACAATGAGCAGTTCTTC.

The chain combines TRBV28 with TRBJ2-2, with TRBD2 identical over 14 bases. CDR1 is MDHEN, CDR2 SYDVKM, per germline. This CDR3 contains 17 residues. V shed 4 bases and J 7 bases; nucleotides not matched to a gene: 8. The CDR3 DNA reads as TGTGCCAGCAGTTGGCCGACTAGCGGGGGGGCTTTCGGGGAGCTGTTTTTT. It translates to CASSWPTSGGAFGELFF. The variable domain in full, with the rest retrieved from reference TRBV28 and TRBJ2-2, is DVKVTQSSRYLVKRTGEKVFLECVQDMDHENMFWYRQDPGLGLRLIYFSYDVKMKEKGDIPEGYSVSREKKERFSLILESASTNQTSMYLCASSWPTSGGAFGELFFGEGSRLTVL.

The genes are TRBV7-8 and TRBJ2-1, with a possible D match to TRBD1 (6 bases). V lost 6 bases and J lost 8, with 23 bases in between. CDR1 is SGHVS, CDR2 FQNEAQ, per germline. The CDR3 spans 16 residues. CDR3: CASREETGTRIHEQFF. Here the CDR3 DNA reads TGTGCCAGCAGGGAGGAAACCGGGACACGGATCCATGAGCAGTTCTTC. Full variable domain (outside the CDR3, taken from reference TRBV7-8 and TRBJ2-1): GAGVSQSPRYKVAKRGQDVALRCDPISGHVSLFWYQQALGQGPEFLTYFQNEAQLDKSGLPSDRFFAERPEGSVSTLKIQRTQQEDSAVYLCASREETGTRIHEQFFGPGTRLTVL.

J is TRBJ1-2 and V is TRBV6-1; D not resolved. Germline V gene data show CDR1 as MNHNS and CDR2 as SASEGT. The CDR3 has 14 residues. Trimming shortened V by 2 bases and J by 2 bases, and 9 bases separated the two germline ends. The CDR3 protein is CASSEQAVNYGYTF. CDR3 DNA: TGTGCCAGCAGTGAACAAGCCGTGAACTATGGCTACACCTTC.

The V gene is TRBV7-2, the J gene TRBJ2-2; possibly TRBD2 for D (5 bases). Trimming took 3 bases from V and 0 from J, leaving 11 bases between them. The CDR3 covers 16 residues. From germline, CDR1 is SGHTA and CDR2 FQGNSA. CDR3 sequence (DNA): TGTGCCAGCAGCTTTGCTAGGACTGCGAACACCGGGGAGCTGTTTTTT. It codes for CASSFARTANTGELFF.

The chain couples TRBV6-5 to TRBJ2-7, with 9 bases identical to TRBD1. With 8 bases clipped from V and 3 bases from J, the junction kept 8 bases outside the gene matches. Germline lookup yields CDR1 MNHEY and CDR2 SVGAGI. This CDR3 has 14 amino acids. The CDR3 is CASLTGGEGYEQYF. In DNA, the CDR3 is TGTGCCAGCCTTACAGGGGGCGAAGGCTACGAGCAGTACTTC.

This clone was seen just once. The genes are TRBV6-6 and TRBJ2-2; 7 nucleotides match TRBD2. The germline CDR1 and CDR2 sequences are MNHNY and SVGAGI (reference sequence). After removal of 6 bases from V and 0 bases from J, the junction contained 4 bases not matched to a gene. The CDR3 totals 15 residues. Here the CDR3 DNA reads TGTGCCAGCAGGACCGGGACTACGAACACCGGGGAGCTGTTTTTT. Protein: CASRTGTTNTGELFF.

This chain joins TRBV28 and TRBJ1-5; D may be TRBD1 (6 bases). The CDR3 is made up of 13 amino acids. Per germline, CDR1 MDHEN and CDR2 SYDVKM. Trimming took off 1 base at V and 6 bases at J, with 7 bases between the two ends. The CDR3 nucleotides are TGTGCCAGCAGTTTATCGACAGGTCAGCCCCAGCATTTT. Translation: CASSLSTGQPQHF.

The chain recombines TRBV6-6 with TRBJ1-5; 8 bases map to TRBD1. Unmatched junction bases numbered 8, after V lost 6 bases and J lost 4 bases. This CDR3 has 15 amino acids. Germline CDR1 and CDR2: MNHNY and SVGAGI (reference sequence). This CDR3 reads CASRDVTGENQPQHF. Written as DNA, the CDR3 is TGTGCCAGCAGAGACGTGACAGGGGAGAATCAGCCCCAGCATTTT.

J is TRBJ2-1 and V is TRBV11-3; no firm D call. Germline V gene sequence: CDR1 SGHNT, CDR2 YENEEA. Trimming stripped 5 bases from V and 2 bases from J, with 1 base between. This CDR3 has 11 amino acids. The CDR3 protein is CASSTYNEQFF. For the CDR3, the DNA is TGTGCCAGCAGCACCTACAATGAGCAGTTCTTC.

The chain joins TRBV10-3 to TRBJ2-3, with D possibly matching TRBD1 (6 bases). V dropped 5 bases and J dropped 0 bases, with 12 bases sitting between them. The germline CDR1 and CDR2 sequences are ENHRY and SYGVKD. The CDR3 extends over 15 amino acids. The chain's CDR3 is CAISSDRMSTDTQYF. The DNA for the CDR3 is TGTGCCATCAGTTCCGACAGGATGAGCACAGATACGCAGTATTTT.

The CDR3 DNA sequence: TGCGCCAGCAGCAGCCAGGGGGACACTGAAGCTTTCTTT. Amino acid sequence: CASSSQGDTEAFF. The genes are TRBV4-1 and TRBJ1-1; 7 positions agree with TRBD1. J was trimmed by 3 bases and V by 5 bases; bases with no gene match: 3. Germline loops: CDR1 MGHRA, CDR2 YSYEKL. This CDR3 spans 13 amino acids.

The V and J genes are TRBV27 and TRBJ1-2; the D gene is possibly TRBD1 (5 bases). CDR1 MNHEY and CDR2 SMNVEV come from the germline V gene (reference sequence). The CDR3 loop spans 14 amino acids. Trimming took 5 bases from V and 6 from J, leaving 16 bases between them. CDR3 sequence: CASSTTGPQNGYTF. CDR3 DNA: TGTGCCAGCAGTACCACGGGACCTCAGAATGGCTACACCTTC.

The DNA for the CDR3 is TGCGCCAGCAGCCAAGATAGTACAGGGAGCCCGCCAGATACGCAGTATTTT. It encodes CASSQDSTGSPPDTQYF. The chain joins TRBV4-3 to TRBJ2-3; a weak D match, TRBD1 (6 bases). CDR3 size: 17 residues. Looked up from germline, CDR1 is LGHNA and CDR2 is YSLEER. Between the trimmed V and J ends, which lost 0 bases and 4 bases, there was a span of 17 bases.

The chain employs TRBV5-5 and TRBJ2-7; the D gene could be TRBD1 or TRBD2 (5 bases each). The CDR3 is 12 amino acids. Germline-derived CDR1 and CDR2 are SGHKS and YYEKEE (reference sequence). The V and J ends lost 4 bases and 5 bases respectively, with 10 bases between them. CDR3 protein: CASSPGTDEQYF. CDR3 nucleotide sequence: TGTGCCAGCAGCCCTGGGACGGACGAGCAGTACTTC.

V gene TRBV27 combines with J gene TRBJ2-1; the match to TRBD2 covers 9 bases. Looked up from germline, CDR1 is MNHEY and CDR2 is SMNVEV (reference sequence). The ends lost 1 base at V and 5 bases at J; junction bases unmatched: 6. The CDR3 loop spans 16 amino acids. For the CDR3, the DNA is TGTGCCAGCAGTTTATTCACGAGCGGGGGGCACAATGAGCAGTTCTTC. Translating it yields CASSLFTSGGHNEQFF.

V and J are TRBV6-5 and TRBJ1-3, with D uncertain. The CDR3 covers 16 residues. Trimming took 0 bases from V and 2 from J, leaving 11 bases between them. Germline CDR1 MNHEY, CDR2 SVGAGI. The chain's CDR3 is CASSYSTPGTGNTIYF. In DNA form, the CDR3 reads TGTGCCAGCAGTTACTCGACCCCGGGTACTGGAAACACCATATATTTT.

This chain connects TRBV4-1 to TRBJ1-1; perhaps TRBD1 as D (5 bases). CDR3 length: 15 residues. Deletions cut 1 base from V and 4 bases from J, with 13 bases between. The germline gives CDR1 MGHRA, CDR2 YSYEKL. The CDR3 nucleotides read TGCGCCAGCAGCCAAGTCCAGGGTGGGGGCACTGAAGCTTTCTTT. Its translation: CASSQVQGGGTEAFF.